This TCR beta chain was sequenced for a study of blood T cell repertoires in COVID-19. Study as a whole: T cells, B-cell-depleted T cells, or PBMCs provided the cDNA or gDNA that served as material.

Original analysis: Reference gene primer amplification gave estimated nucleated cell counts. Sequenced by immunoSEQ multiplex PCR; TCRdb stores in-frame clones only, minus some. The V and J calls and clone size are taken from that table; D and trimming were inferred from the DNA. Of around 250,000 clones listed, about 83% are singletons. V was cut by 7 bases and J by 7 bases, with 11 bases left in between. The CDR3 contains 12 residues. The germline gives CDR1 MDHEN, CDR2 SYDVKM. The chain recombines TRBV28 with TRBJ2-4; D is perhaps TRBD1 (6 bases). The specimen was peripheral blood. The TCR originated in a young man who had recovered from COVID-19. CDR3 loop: CASKTGSNIQYF. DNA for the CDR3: TGTGCCAGCAAAACAGGGTCGAACATTCAGTACTTC.